The source of this T cell receptor beta chain is a study of OX40 agonist ivuxolimab in advanced cancers. Study-level background: Mean age about 60 years, range roughly 23 to 79; around 80% male.

The junction had 6 bases not matched to a gene; V was cut back by 3 bases and J by 3 bases. The CDR3 length is 15 residues. Germline V CDR1 and CDR2: GTSNPN, SVGIG (reference sequence). Clones were sequenced by immunoSEQ multiplex PCR, and TCRdb holds only the in-frame ones, with some missing. Of fewer than 4,000 clones in the sample, around 80% are singletons; the top ten hold roughly 28%. The sample consisted of CD4+ or CD8+ T cells sorted from blood, taken in a trial of the OX40 agonist ivuxolimab. The receptor was derived from an adult with an advanced solid tumor such as melanoma, head and neck, liver or kidney cancer. V gene TRBV30 combines with J gene TRBJ2-2, with 8 bases that match TRBD2. CDR3 nucleotide sequence: TGTGCCTGGAGATCTAGCGGGCTTGACACCGGGGAGCTGTTTTTT. Translation gives CAWRSSGLDTGELFF.